This TCR beta chain comes out of a study of blood T cells in healthy people across ages. Study-level points and caveats: More naive CD4+ cells and higher diversity were found in long-lived than in aged donors. PBMCs left unsorted prevented a conclusive naive versus antigen-experienced comparison. The fall in TCR beta diversity per million T cells was roughly linear with age.

This clonotype was recorded a few times. Its target is not known. Sample-barcoded 5' priming and a J-beta primer mix drove a second PCR of about 6 to 12 cycles. The template-switch adaptor was a 5' adaptor with 12 random nucleotides. It tagged each cDNA molecule. MiXCR, run by TCRdb on the 5' RACE reads, gives a single entry per CDR3 protein. The sample comprises about 570,000 distinct CDR3 sequences, about 26% of which are singletons, and 15% to 20% rests with the top ten. The sample taken for sequencing was blood. The clonotype was recovered from a woman in her seventies in good health.

The CDR3 loop is CASSFRQGGKNIQYF. CDR3 DNA: TGTGCCAGCAGCTTCAGGCAGGGAGGCAAAAACATTCAGTACTTC. The chain has TRBV3-1 and TRBJ2-4; TRBD2 is a possible D gene (6 bases). CDR1 is LGHDT and CDR2 is YNNKEL in the germline V gene (reference sequence). Between the trimmed V and J ends, which lost 5 bases and 3 bases, there was a span of 14 bases. CDR3 length: 15 residues.